This TCR beta chain was observed in a study of blood T cell repertoires in COVID-19. Across the study: Two negative PCRs, clearance, or symptom resolution characterized the recovered Cohort 3 donors. T cells, B-cell-depleted T cells, or PBMCs supplied cDNA or gDNA.

The repertoire was sequenced with immunoSEQ multiplex PCR; TCRdb's copy has only in-frame clones and lacks some. The data contain some 200,000 clones, 70% to 90% of them singletons. Living in about two dozen US areas, the participants were between roughly 18 and 90 years of age. Participants had their cohort set by participant-reported clinical history. The clonotype was recovered from a woman aged 45-65 years in a cohort exposed to, infected with or recovered from COVID-19 (not recorded which). The sequencing input was PBMCs or T cells enriched from blood (not recorded which).

DNA for the CDR3: TGCGCCAGCAGCTTGAGCCAGGGTTTGTACAATGAGCAGTTCTTC. Amino acids: CASSLSQGLYNEQFF. The chain couples TRBV5-1 to TRBJ2-1; possibly TRBD1 for D (5 bases). V was clipped by 1 base and J by 4 bases, with 12 bases between them. The CDR3 runs to 15 residues. The germline V gene encodes CDR1 SGHRS and CDR2 YFSETQ.